This T cell receptor beta chain was captured by sequencing in a study of blood T cell repertoires in COVID-19. Study-wide context: The study drew acute and convalescent COVID-19 samples from the United States, Italy and Spain. The cDNA or gDNA used as material had been derived from T cells, B-cell-depleted T cells, or PBMCs.

V lost 4 bases to trimming and J lost 5 bases; unmatched junction nucleotides: 11. Germline lookup yields CDR1 SGHKS and CDR2 YYEKEE (reference sequence). The CDR3 has 16 amino acids. Original handling: Nucleated cell counts were estimated from reference gene primer amplification. Generated by immunoSEQ multiplex PCR, the TCRdb table keeps only in-frame clones and is missing some. The V and J calls and the clone size are those of that table, but D and trimming were determined from the DNA. Found here are 40,000 to 60,000 clones, about 88% of them singletons; the top ten hold about 4.5%. The sample consisted of peripheral blood. The chain recombines TRBV5-5 with TRBJ1-4, with TRBD1 identical over 7 bases. The sequence came from a man aged 50 to 59 with active COVID-19. The CDR3 region is CASSKRPGQINEKLFF. The CDR3 DNA reads as TGTGCCAGCAGCAAAAGACCGGGACAGATAAATGAAAAACTGTTTTTT.